This TCR beta chain was identified in a study of cytomegalovirus exposure and HLA in healthy donors. CDR1 SGHRS and CDR2 YFSETQ come from the germline V gene. This CDR3 is built from 16 residues. Trimming removed 0 bases at V and 4 bases at J, with 15 bases between. Primers: 60 Vbeta forward and 13 Jbeta reverse. Libraries were prepared by immunoSEQ multiplex PCR; TCRdb keeps only in-frame clonotypes and omits some of them. The table has 150,000 to 180,000 clones, roughly 74% seen once. Points from the study as a whole: Later analysis placed DRB1 highest and HLA-C lowest in TCR association rates, which differed by HLA locus. Common viral pathogens (according to a later analysis) appeared linked to several of the most significant clusters. Researchers catalogued some 160 TCR beta chains as cytomegalovirus-associated.

A remark on this clone: Its antigen is unidentified.

The TCR originated in a man between 18 and 35 years old in good health and CMV-seronegative. J is TRBJ2-3 and V is TRBV5-1; weak D call: TRBD2 (7 bases). Sequencing input: PBMCs. The chain's CDR3 is CASSLGLRGASDTQYF. DNA of the CDR3: TGCGCCAGCAGCTTGGGTCTCCGGGGGGCCTCAGATACGCAGTATTTT.